Following are 20 T cell receptor beta chains from one sample sequenced in a study of OX40 agonist ivuxolimab in advanced cancers. This table comes from immunoSEQ multiplex PCR, and its TCRdb copy is limited to in-frame clones, with some not included. Of about 54,000 clones in the sample, around four fifths were seen once. The specimen comprised CD4+ or CD8+ T cells sorted from blood, sampled in a trial of the OX40 agonist ivuxolimab. Source of these receptors: an adult with an advanced solid tumor such as melanoma, head and neck, liver or kidney cancer.

J is TRBJ1-2 and V is TRBV10-3; D is undetermined. V was cut by 4 bases and J by 4 bases, with 10 bases left in between. The germline gives CDR1 ENHRY, CDR2 SYGVKD. The CDR3 is 13 residues long. The CDR3 protein is CAISAEGLYGYTF. CDR3 nucleotides: TGTGCCATCAGTGCGGAGGGTCTCTATGGCTACACCTTC.

The J gene is TRBJ2-1, the V gene TRBV6-4; 7 bases are shared with TRBD2. The CDR3 covers 15 residues. From germline, CDR1 is MRHNA and CDR2 SNTAGT. After removal of 4 bases from V and 7 bases from J, the junction contained 10 bases not matched to a gene. CDR3 region: CASSVFPGRENEQFF. The CDR3 nucleotides are TGTGCCAGCAGTGTCTTTCCCGGGCGGGAGAATGAGCAGTTCTTC.

The chain combines TRBV7-3 with TRBJ2-1; 8 nucleotides match TRBD2. The germline CDR1 and CDR2 sequences are SGHTA and FQGTGA. CDR3 length equals 16 residues. J gave up 6 bases and V 4 bases, and 11 bases lay outside the gene matches. The CDR3 nucleotides read TGTGCCAGCAGCTCAAGGACTAGCTCTACGATCAATGAGCAGTTCTTC. It yields the protein CASSSRTSSTINEQFF.

There are a few counts of this clone. The chain's CDR3 is CASRLQGRDTQYF. CDR3 nucleotides: TGTGCCAGCAGATTACAGGGCAGAGATACGCAGTATTTT. This chain uses TRBV7-2 with TRBJ2-3; D is possibly TRBD1 (6 bases). From germline, CDR1 is SGHTA and CDR2 FQGNSA. This CDR3 region has 13 residues. V was clipped by 6 bases and J by 5 bases, with 12 bases between them.

J is TRBJ2-2 and V is TRBV19, with a possible D match to TRBD1 (6 bases). This CDR3 is 15 amino acids long. Germline V gives CDR1 LNHDA, CDR2 SQIVND (reference sequence). Trimming left V 0 bases short and J 7 bases short, with 12 bases between. This CDR3 is CASSIDPRGGGELFF. For the CDR3, the DNA is TGTGCCAGTAGTATAGATCCCAGGGGCGGCGGGGAGCTGTTTTTT.

Regarding this clone: Other nucleotide sequences from this sample produce the same CDR3. The chain recombines TRBV28 with TRBJ2-1; D is ambiguous. CDR1 is MDHEN and CDR2 is SYDVKM in the germline V gene. CDR3 length equals 14 residues. The V end lost 6 bases, the J end lost 2 bases, and 11 bases lay between the germline ends. CDR3 protein: CASRPPTTYNEQFF. The CDR3 bases are TGTGCCAGCAGGCCCCCTACTACCTACAATGAGCAGTTCTTC.

CDR3 residues: CASSRGQTGELFF. The CDR3 bases are TGTGCCAGCAGCCGGGGGCAAACCGGGGAGCTGTTTTTT. This chain uses TRBV11-3 with TRBJ2-2; D possibly uses TRBD1 or TRBD2 (6 bases each). This CDR3 contains 13 residues. Germline CDR1 and CDR2: SGHNT and YENEEA. The V end was cut by 5 bases, the J end by 5 bases, with 9 bases between.

This chain uses TRBV11-3 with TRBJ2-7, with D unclear. V was clipped by 0 bases and J by 0 bases, with 12 bases between them. The germline gives CDR1 SGHNT, CDR2 YENEEA. The CDR3 extends over 16 amino acids. The CDR3 DNA reads TGTGCCAGCAGCTTAGAGGGCTGGCAGAACTCCTACGAGCAGTACTTC. Its protein product is CASSLEGWQNSYEQYF.

The CDR3 DNA reads TGTGCCAGTAGTGGGCTGAATGAGCAGTTCTTC. The encoded protein is CASSGLNEQFF. The rearrangement uses TRBV19 and TRBJ2-1; no reliable D call. CDR1 and CDR2 (germline): LNHDA, SQIVND (reference sequence). This CDR3 has 11 residues. Trimming stripped 5 bases from V and 7 bases from J, with 6 bases between.

This rearrangement joins TRBV11-3 to TRBJ2-1; D possibly corresponds to TRBD2 (6 bases). The germline V and J ends were trimmed by 5 bases and 0 bases, with 17 bases remaining between them. The germline V gene has CDR1 SGHNT and CDR2 YENEEA. The CDR3 consists of 17 residues. Written as DNA, the CDR3 is TGTGCCAGCAGCCCCCGAGCTAGCGCTAACTCCTACAATGAGCAGTTCTTC. Residues: CASSPRASANSYNEQFF. The variable domain in full, completed from reference TRBV11-3 and TRBJ2-1, reads EAGVVQSPRYKIIEKKQPVAFWCNPISGHNTLYWYLQNLGQGPELLIRYENEEAVDDSQLPKDRFSAERLKGVDSTLKIQPAELGDSAVYLCASSPRASANSYNEQFFGPGTRLTVL.

This chain connects TRBV5-1 to TRBJ1-4; D is undetermined. The CDR3 runs to 14 residues. Deletions cut 1 base from V and 5 bases from J, with 9 bases between. Germline-derived CDR1 and CDR2 are SGHRS and YFSETQ. CDR3 bases: TGCGCCAGCAGCTTGACAGAACAGAATGAAAAACTGTTTTTT. Its translation: CASSLTEQNEKLFF.

The chain has TRBV7-2 and TRBJ2-5; weak D call: TRBD2 (5 bases). The J call may not be correct, given that the DNA end is closer to TRBJ2-7. The germline CDR1 and CDR2 sequences are SGHTA and FQGNSA. This CDR3 spans 14 amino acids. CDR3 amino acids: CASSLGTPTREQYF. CDR3 DNA: TGTGCCAGCAGCTTAGGGACTCCTACGCGCGAGCAGTACTTC.

This chain links TRBV19 with TRBJ2-1; D is perhaps TRBD1 or TRBD2 (5 bases each). Trimming removed 5 bases at V and 5 bases at J, with 10 bases between. This CDR3 spans 13 amino acids. CDR1 is LNHDA and CDR2 is SQIVND in the germline V gene (reference sequence). CDR3 in amino acids: CASSLGPNNEQFF. The CDR3 nucleotides read TGTGCCAGTAGTCTGGGACCTAACAATGAGCAGTTCTTC.

The CDR3 coding sequence is TGTGCCAGCAGCTGGGGGGGACAGGAAAATTCACCCCTCCACTTT. Translating it yields CASSWGGQENSPLHF. The rearrangement uses TRBV5-8 and TRBJ1-6; 8 nucleotides align to TRBD1. Trimming at V came to 3 bases and at J to 7 bases, leaving 6 bases not matched to a gene. In germline, CDR1 is SGHTS, CDR2 YDEGEE. This CDR3 has 15 residues.

The chain has TRBV6-1 and TRBJ1-1; D might be TRBD1 (5 bases). Germline CDR1 is MNHNS and CDR2 is SASEGT. The CDR3 is made up of 13 amino acids. V was shortened by 6 bases and J by 1 base, with 9 bases between the two germline ends. This CDR3 reads CASRQRGNTEAFF. Here the CDR3 DNA reads TGTGCCAGCAGACAAAGGGGGAACACTGAAGCTTTCTTT.

The chain employs TRBV29-1 and TRBJ1-1; possibly TRBD1 for D (5 bases). The germline V and J ends were trimmed by 4 bases and 1 base, with 7 bases remaining between them. This CDR3 has 12 amino acids. CDR1 is SQVTM, CDR2 ANQGSEA, per germline. CDR3 sequence: CSVVGENTEAFF. Written as DNA, the CDR3 is TGCAGCGTTGTAGGGGAGAACACTGAAGCTTTCTTT.

The V and J genes are TRBV6-5 and TRBJ1-1; D remains ambiguous. V lost 4 bases and J 4 bases, leaving 16 bases between the germline ends. The CDR3 contains 15 residues. Germline V gene lookup returns CDR1 MNHEY and CDR2 SVGAGI. This chain's CDR3 is CASSSPTGIPTEAFF. CDR3 DNA: TGTGCCAGCAGTTCCCCAACTGGTATTCCCACTGAAGCTTTCTTT.

The chain is built from TRBV5-1 and TRBJ2-2; TRBD1 matches at 8 bases. With 5 bases clipped from V and 5 bases from J, the junction kept 8 bases outside the gene matches. In germline, CDR1 is SGHRS, CDR2 YFSETQ. CDR3 length equals 15 residues. CDR3 nucleotide sequence: TGCGCCAGCAGGACCCAGGGGGCGCGAACCGGGGAGCTGTTTTTT. It translates to CASRTQGARTGELFF.

The V gene is TRBV6-6, the J gene TRBJ2-7; possible D gene TRBD1, 8 bases. V was cut by 7 bases and J by 7 bases, with 20 bases left in between. Germline CDR1 reads MNHNY; CDR2 reads SVGAGI (reference sequence). The CDR3 extends over 14 amino acids. CDR3 loop: CASIKAGQVREQYF. Here the CDR3 DNA reads TGTGCCAGCATCAAAGCGGGACAGGTGAGGGAGCAGTACTTC.

This clone turned up a few times. This rearrangement joins TRBV4-1 to TRBJ1-2, with 8 bases that match TRBD1. CDR3 length equals 15 residues. Trimming removed 4 bases from V and 4 bases from J; junction bases left unmatched: 8. In germline, CDR1 is MGHRA, CDR2 YSYEKL. CDR3 loop: CASSLSTGDGYGYTF. The CDR3 region has the DNA TGCGCCAGCAGCCTCTCGACAGGGGATGGCTATGGCTACACCTTC.